This T cell receptor beta chain emerged from a study of glioma-infiltrating T cells after dendritic cell vaccination. The CDR3 contains 13 residues. CDR1 and CDR2 (germline): SNHLY, FYNNEI. With 8 bases clipped from V and 0 bases from J, the junction kept 2 bases outside the gene matches. The primer mix had 60 V beta and 13 J beta primers. The table came from immunoSEQ multiplex PCR; TCRdb's copy has only in-frame clones and leaves some out. Among almost 65,000 clones listed, around 86% were seen once. The count of this clone is one. Its antigen remains unidentified. Findings and caveats of the study: Higher pretreatment TIL content predicted longer progression-free time and survival.

This sequence joins TRBV2 and TRBJ2-5, with TRBD1 identical over 8 bases. This TCR derives from a human donor with glioblastoma. Sequenced material: blood, taken before dendritic cell vaccination. The CDR3 coding sequence is TGTGCCAGCGGACAGGGCAACCAAGAGACCCAGTACTTC. Encoded protein: CASGQGNQETQYF.